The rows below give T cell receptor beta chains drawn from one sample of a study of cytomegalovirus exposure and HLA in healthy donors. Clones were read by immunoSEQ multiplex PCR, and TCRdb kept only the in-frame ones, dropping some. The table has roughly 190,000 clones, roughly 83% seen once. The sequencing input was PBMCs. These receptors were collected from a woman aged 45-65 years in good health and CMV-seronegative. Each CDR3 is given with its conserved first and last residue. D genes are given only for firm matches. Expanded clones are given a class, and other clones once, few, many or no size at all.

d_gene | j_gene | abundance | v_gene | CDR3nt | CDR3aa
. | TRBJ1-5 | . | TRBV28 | TGTGCCAGCGGTCTGACAGAATTCAATCAGCCCCAGCATTTT | CASGLTEFNQPQHF
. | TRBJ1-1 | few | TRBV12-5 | TGTGCTAGTGGTTTAGGGAGCTGGAACACTGAAGCTTTCTTT | CASGLGSWNTEAFF
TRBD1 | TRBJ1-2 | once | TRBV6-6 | TGTGCCAGCAGATTCGAGGACAGGGGGATCTATGGCTACACCTTC | CASRFEDRGIYGYTF
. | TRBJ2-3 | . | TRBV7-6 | TGTGCCAGCAGCTTAGAGTGGGGCGGGGGCGGGTTTGCAGATACGCAGTATTTT | CASSLEWGGGGFADTQYF
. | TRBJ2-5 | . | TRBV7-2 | TGTGCCAGCAGCCCAAGGGGGATTTTGACCCAGTACTTC | CASSPRGILTQYF
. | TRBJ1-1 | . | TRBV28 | TGTGCCAGCAGTTTGAGGAGGCCGAACACTGAAGCTTTCTTT | CASSLRRPNTEAFF
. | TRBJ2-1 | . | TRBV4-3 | TGCGCCAGCAGCCAAGATACCGGCGGTTACAATGAGCAGTTCTTC | CASSQDTGGYNEQFF
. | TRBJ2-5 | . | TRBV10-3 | TGTGCCATCAGAAGGGGCCTCCAAGAGACCCAGTACTTC | CAIRRGLQETQYF
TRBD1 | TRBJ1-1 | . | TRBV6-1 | TGTGCCAGCACCAGACAGGGTATGAACACTGAAGCTTTCTTT | CASTRQGMNTEAFF
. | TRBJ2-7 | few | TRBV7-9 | TGTGCCAGCAGCGGAGAACTAGCACGCGAGCAGTACTTC | CASSGELAREQYF
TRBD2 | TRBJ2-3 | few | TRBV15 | TGTGCCACCAGCAGAGGAGGAGCGGGAGGCACAGATACGCAGTATTTT | CATSRGGAGGTDTQYF
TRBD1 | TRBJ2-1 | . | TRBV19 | TGTGCCAGTAGTAAGGGACAGTCCTACAATGAGCAGTTCTTC | CASSKGQSYNEQFF